The 31 T cell receptor beta chains below all came from one sample that was sequenced in a study of T cell responses to AZD1222 COVID-19 vaccine. Method: immunoSEQ multiplex PCR; TCRdb's copy keeps in-frame clones and lacks some. The repertoire consists of 93,000 or so clones, with roughly 88% occurring once and the leading ten covering 20% to 25%. The sample here was peripheral blood, taken on day 0 of AZD1222 vaccination. These receptors originate from an adult in good health.

The rearrangement uses TRBV28 and TRBJ2-1, with 11 nucleotides matching TRBD2. This CDR3 is built from 17 residues. Germline V gene sequence: CDR1 MDHEN, CDR2 SYDVKM. The J segment lost 4 bases and the V segment lost 6 bases, leaving 11 bases of the junction unmatched. The CDR3 DNA is TGTGCCAGCAGAGTCACCGGGACTAGCGGAGCTTACAATGAGCAGTTCTTC. Protein sequence: CASRVTGTSGAYNEQFF.

The rearrangement uses TRBV15 and TRBJ2-7; D uncertain. The V and J ends lost 6 bases and 0 bases respectively, with 9 bases between them. This CDR3 spans 13 amino acids. CDR1 is LNHNV and CDR2 is YYDKDF in the germline V gene (reference sequence). The CDR3: CATRTVGSYEQYF. The CDR3 region has the DNA TGTGCCACCAGGACTGTAGGCTCCTACGAGCAGTACTTC.

V usage is TRBV6-6 and J usage is TRBJ1-6; D is unclear. V lost 5 bases to trimming and J lost 6 bases, with 14 bases between them. CDR1 is MNHNY and CDR2 is SVGAGI in the germline V gene (reference sequence). This CDR3 contains 15 residues. In nucleotides, the CDR3 is TGTGCCAGCAGTCCGATTAGTAGAGTTAATTCACCCCTCCACTTT. It specifies CASSPISRVNSPLHF.

V and J are TRBV24-1 and TRBJ1-4; 9 bases fit TRBD1. The V segment lost 3 bases and the J segment 5 bases; nucleotides outside the gene matches: 3. Germline V lookup: CDR1 KGHDR, CDR2 SFDVKD. The CDR3 totals 15 residues. DNA of the CDR3: TGTGCCACCAGTGATCCAGGGACAGGGAATGAAAAACTGTTTTTT. It is translated as CATSDPGTGNEKLFF.

The gene calls are TRBV5-1 and TRBJ1-2; D may be TRBD1 (5 bases). This CDR3 is 13 amino acids long. Per germline, CDR1 SGHRS and CDR2 YFSETQ. V was trimmed by 4 bases and J by 7 bases, leaving 14 bases between them. CDR3 bases: TGCGCCAGCAGCCCAAGCGCAGGGTTTGGCTACACCTTC. This sequence encodes CASSPSAGFGYTF. Together with reference TRBV5-1 and TRBJ1-2, the CDR3 gives the full variable domain: KAGVTQTPRYLIKTRGQQVTLSCSPISGHRSVSWYQQTPGQGLQFLFEYFSETQRNKGNFPGRFSGRQFSNSRSEMNVSTLELGDSALYLCASSPSAGFGYTFGSGTRLTVV.

This clone was seen more than once but under ten times. The chain carries TRBV2 and TRBJ1-6; D not certain. This CDR3 contains 14 residues. Germline assignment: CDR1 SNHLY and CDR2 FYNNEI. V was clipped by 6 bases and J by 0 bases, with 6 bases between them. CDR3 coding DNA: TGTGCCAGCAGCCCTGACTCCTATAATTCACCCCTCCACTTT. This codes for CASSPDSYNSPLHF.

V gene TRBV9 combines with J gene TRBJ1-5; D not certain. Germline V gives CDR1 SGDLS, CDR2 YYNGEE. The V gene lost 2 bases and the J gene lost 2 bases, with 11 bases spanning the gap. The length of the CDR3 is 15 residues. The CDR3 nucleotides read TGTGCCAGCAGCGTTGGCACCCAGGGCAATCAGCCCCAGCATTTT. This encodes CASSVGTQGNQPQHF.

The chain carries TRBV7-9 and TRBJ2-3, with TRBD2 matching 7 bases. This CDR3 contains 14 residues. CDR1 is SEHNR and CDR2 is FQNEAQ in the germline V gene (reference sequence). V shed 1 base and J 12 bases; nucleotides not matched to a gene: 10. The CDR3 DNA reads TGTGCCAGCAGCTTAGTCGGGGGGAGGGCCTTTCAGTATTTT. Protein sequence: CASSLVGGRAFQYF.

This rearrangement joins TRBV5-4 to TRBJ2-1; no reliable D call. Trimming took off 3 bases at V and 10 bases at J, with 11 bases between the two ends. CDR1 SGHNT and CDR2 YYREEE come from the germline V gene (reference sequence). The CDR3 totals 12 residues. CDR3: CASSSDQYEQFF. The DNA of the CDR3 is TGTGCCAGCAGCTCCGACCAGTACGAGCAGTTCTTC.

The chain is built from TRBV6-5 and TRBJ2-1; no clear D. This CDR3 has 14 amino acids. Germline values: CDR1 MNHEY, CDR2 SVGAGI. V lost 6 bases to trimming and J lost 0 bases, with 9 bases between them. CDR3 nucleotide sequence: TGTGCCAGCAGGGCCGTTAGCTCCTACAATGAGCAGTTCTTC. It encodes CASRAVSSYNEQFF.

The chain employs TRBV25-1 and TRBJ1-4; unclear D gene. V lost 6 bases, J lost 8 bases, and 4 bases lay in between. This CDR3 comprises 10 residues. Per germline, CDR1 MGHDK and CDR2 SYGVNS. The CDR3 nucleotides read TGTGCCAGCAGGGGAGAAAAACTGTTTTTT. Protein: CASRGEKLFF.

V and J are TRBV7-2 and TRBJ1-1; D gene uncertain. Germline V lookup: CDR1 SGHTA, CDR2 FQGNSA. V was trimmed by 4 bases and J by 3 bases, leaving 9 bases between them. The CDR3 is made up of 13 amino acids. The CDR3 sequence: CASSWAGDTEAFF. For the CDR3, the DNA is TGTGCCAGCAGCTGGGCGGGCGACACTGAAGCTTTCTTT.

The chain recombines TRBV18 with TRBJ2-7; possible D gene TRBD1, 6 bases. Germline V gene sequence: CDR1 KGHSH, CDR2 LQKENI. The CDR3 contains 15 residues. The ends were cut back, 1 base at V and 5 bases at J, with 15 bases in the middle. The DNA for the CDR3 is TGTGCCAGCTCACCACTCCAGACAGGCCGCAACGAGCAGTACTTC. It codes for CASSPLQTGRNEQYF.

The genes are TRBV4-3 and TRBJ1-2; D is unclear. V lost 5 bases to trimming and J lost 1 base, with 11 bases between them. The CDR3 has 14 residues. Germline V gene sequence: CDR1 LGHNA, CDR2 YSLEER. CDR3 DNA: TGCGCCAGCAGCTACGATGGGGATAACTATGGCTACACCTTC. Translating it yields CASSYDGDNYGYTF.

The gene calls are TRBV5-1 and TRBJ2-6; perhaps TRBD1 as D (5 bases). The CDR3 spans 13 residues. V was pared by 8 bases and J by 1 base, with 7 bases between. In germline, CDR1 is SGHRS, CDR2 YFSETQ. The DNA of the CDR3 is TGCGCCAGTAGGGGATCTGGGGCCAACGTCCTGACTTTC. It translates to CASRGSGANVLTF.

This clone was detected only once. The V and J genes are TRBV28 and TRBJ1-2, with D possibly being TRBD1 (5 bases). The length of the CDR3 is 14 residues. Germline loops: CDR1 MDHEN, CDR2 SYDVKM. V shed 4 bases and J shed 4 bases, with 13 bases lying between them. Written as DNA, the CDR3 is TGTGCCAGCAGTTCTCCCGGGACCACCTATGGCTACACCTTC. Amino acids: CASSSPGTTYGYTF.

The chain has TRBV7-9 and TRBJ1-2, with no clear D. Germline V gene data show CDR1 as SEHNR and CDR2 as FQNEAQ (reference sequence). The germline V and J ends were trimmed by 2 bases and 2 bases, with 12 bases remaining between them. The CDR3 has 15 residues. CDR3 in amino acids: CASSLTMLENYGYTF. The CDR3, as DNA: TGTGCCAGCAGCTTAACCATGCTAGAAAACTATGGCTACACCTTC.

The V call is TRBV11-1, the J call TRBJ1-2, with D tentatively TRBD1 (5 bases). The V end was cut by 5 bases, the J end by 5 bases, with 12 bases between. The CDR3 sequence is 13 residues long. Germline V gives CDR1 SGHAT, CDR2 FQDESV (reference sequence). The CDR3 nucleotides are TGTGCCAGCAGCCCAGGGTTTCGGTATGGCTACACCTTC. Its protein product is CASSPGFRYGYTF.

The CDR3 DNA sequence: TGTGCAAGCTCCCCATACACCGGGGAGCTGTTTTTT. This encodes CASSPYTGELFF. The chain employs TRBV12-3 or TRBV12-4 and TRBJ2-2; D unclear. The CDR3 consists of 12 residues.

The chain employs TRBV6-5 and TRBJ1-2, with no clear D. V was pared by 2 bases and J by 5 bases, with 18 bases between. Germline V CDR1 and CDR2: MNHEY, SVGAGI. The CDR3 spans 16 residues. The CDR3: CASSYNLGRRPYGYTF. CDR3 bases: TGTGCCAGCAGTTACAATCTCGGACGCAGGCCATATGGCTACACCTTC.

This chain connects TRBV4-1 to TRBJ1-4; 10 nucleotides line up with TRBD1. This CDR3 spans 18 amino acids. CDR1 and CDR2 (germline): MGHRA, YSYEKL. V lost 5 bases, J lost 11 bases, and 20 bases stayed unmatched. The DNA for the CDR3 is TGCGCCAGCAGCAGTTTGGGACAGGGGAGCGGTAGTAGTCTTAAACTGTTTTTT. It translates to CASSSLGQGSGSSLKLFF.

This rearrangement joins TRBV25-1 to TRBJ1-1; 9 bases align to TRBD1. Germline V lookup: CDR1 MGHDK, CDR2 SYGVNS. Trimming removed 5 bases from V and 4 bases from J; junction bases left unmatched: 11. The CDR3 runs to 16 residues. Written as DNA, the CDR3 is TGTGCCAGCAGTACTCCACCCGGGACAGGGTTCACTGAAGCTTTCTTT. It specifies CASSTPPGTGFTEAFF.

The rearrangement links TRBV6-5 to TRBJ1-1; D is uncertain. V lost 10 bases to trimming and J lost 4 bases, with 16 bases between them. The germline V gene encodes CDR1 MNHEY and CDR2 SVGAGI. This CDR3 region has 13 residues. CDR3 amino acids: CATNTGYGTEAFF. The CDR3 nucleotides read TGTGCCACCAACACCGGTTACGGCACTGAAGCTTTCTTT.

The chain employs TRBV11-2 and TRBJ2-7, with TRBD1 as a possible D gene (6 bases). This CDR3 spans 15 amino acids. Germline V CDR1 and CDR2: SGHAT, FQNNGV. The V gene lost 1 base and the J gene lost 3 bases, with 13 bases spanning the gap. The CDR3 loop is CASSLGQVPGYEQYF. The CDR3 nucleotides read TGTGCCAGCAGCTTAGGACAGGTGCCTGGCTACGAGCAGTACTTC. The full variable domain, completed using reference TRBV11-2 and TRBJ2-7, is EAGVAQSPRYKIIEKRQSVAFWCNPISGHATLYWYQQILGQGPKLLIQFQNNGVVDDSQLPKDRFSAERLKGVDSTLKIQPAKLEDSAVYLCASSLGQVPGYEQYFGPGTRLTVT.

The rearrangement links TRBV6-5 to TRBJ1-1; D might be TRBD1 (6 bases). The CDR3 totals 11 residues. Trimming removed 2 bases at V and 11 bases at J, with 9 bases between. Germline V gene sequence: CDR1 MNHEY, CDR2 SVGAGI. CDR3 in DNA: TGTGCCAGCAGTTACGGGGGGCACGCTTTCTTT. Translating it yields CASSYGGHAFF.

The J gene is TRBJ2-3, the V gene TRBV14; D unresolved. V gave up 3 bases and J gave up 1 base, with 2 bases separating them. This CDR3 region has 12 residues. From germline, CDR1 is SGHDN and CDR2 FVKESK. The CDR3 loop is CASSQGTDTQYF. DNA of the CDR3: TGTGCCAGCAGCCAGGGCACAGATACGCAGTATTTT.

This sequence joins TRBV5-5 and TRBJ1-2; tentative D call: TRBD1 (5 bases). With 0 bases removed from V and 8 bases from J, the gap between germline ends came to 23 bases. The CDR3 consists of 17 residues. The germline CDR1 and CDR2 sequences are SGHKS and YYEKEE (reference sequence). The CDR3 region has the DNA TGTGCCAGCAGCTTGGATGGGTTTATGACCAGGGCTCAAGGCTACACCTTC. This encodes CASSLDGFMTRAQGYTF.

This sequence joins TRBV21-1 and TRBJ1-5. TRBV21-1 is a listed pseudogene. The CDR3 is 14 residues long. CDR3 protein: CASSNTGGDQPQHF. CDR3 coding DNA: TGTGCCAGCAGCAATACTGGGGGGGATCAGCCCCAGCATTTT.

The chain recombines TRBV10-3 with TRBJ1-2; 8 nucleotides match TRBD1. Germline V lookup: CDR1 ENHRY, CDR2 SYGVKD. The CDR3 extends over 14 amino acids. J lost 0 bases, V lost 4 bases, and 1 base had no gene match. The CDR3 spells CAISGTGTNYGYTF. The CDR3 DNA follows: TGTGCCATCAGTGGGACAGGGACTAACTATGGCTACACCTTC.

The chain uses TRBV19 and TRBJ2-3; no clear D. CDR1 and CDR2 (germline): LNHDA, SQIVND (reference sequence). Trimming took off 2 bases at V and 6 bases at J, with 9 bases between the two ends. This CDR3 region has 13 residues. The CDR3 here is CASSIRLPDTQYF. The DNA of the CDR3 is TGTGCCAGTAGTATAAGATTGCCGGATACGCAGTATTTT. Filled out from reference TRBV19 and TRBJ2-3, the complete variable domain reads DGGITQSPKYLFRKEGQNVTLSCEQNLNHDAMYWYRQDPGQGLRLIYYSQIVNDFQKGDIAEGYSVSREKKESFPLTVTSAQKNPTAFYLCASSIRLPDTQYFGPGTRLTVL.

The chain carries TRBV7-2 and TRBJ2-3, with 7 bases matching TRBD1. The CDR3 runs 16 residues. CDR1 and CDR2 (germline): SGHTA, FQGNSA. V lost 5 bases and J lost 3; bases outside the gene matches: 11. CDR3 sequence (DNA): TGTGCCAGCAGCCCTCGACAGGGCGGTGGAACAGATACGCAGTATTTT. It is translated as CASSPRQGGGTDTQYF.